The next 19 T cell receptor beta chains were all read from a single sample in a study of blood T cells in healthy people across ages. The use of a sample-barcoded 5' primer and a J-beta primer mix characterized a second PCR of 7 to 11 cycles. TCRdb reanalysed the 5' RACE reads using MiXCR and keeps one entry per CDR3 protein. The table shows more than 750,000 distinct CDR3 sequences, with roughly 28% occurring only once. The sample was also linked to a second study, of T cells of mothers and their children.

The sequencing sample was made of blood. These receptors were taken from a woman aged 40-49 years in good health.

This clonotype was observed a single time. This chain joins TRBV6-1 and TRBJ2-3; weak D call: TRBD2 (6 bases). V lost 4 bases to trimming and J lost 6 bases, with 11 bases between them. CDR1 is MNHNS and CDR2 is SASEGT in the germline V gene. This CDR3 contains 13 residues. The CDR3 coding sequence is TGTGCCAGCAGTGTGGGACTTTTTGATACGCAGTATTTT. Translated: CASSVGLFDTQYF.

There are a few counts of this clonotype. The chain joins TRBV5-6 to TRBJ2-1; 7 bases are a match to TRBD1. The CDR3 contains 16 residues. Germline lookup yields CDR1 SGHDT and CDR2 YYEEEE. Trimming removed 0 bases from V and 8 bases from J; junction bases left unmatched: 11. CDR3 DNA: TGTGCCAGCAGCTTGGGCGAGCGACAGGGAATCGATGAGCAGTTCTTC. Its translation is CASSLGERQGIDEQFF.

J is TRBJ2-7 and V is TRBV27; 7 bases align to TRBD2. CDR1 is MNHEY and CDR2 is SMNVEV in the germline V gene (reference sequence). With V trimmed by 6 bases and J by 7 bases, 15 bases remained unmatched. The CDR3 covers 15 residues. CDR3 residues: CASRLGGDAYNEQYF. CDR3 DNA sequence: TGTGCCAGCAGACTGGGGGGGGATGCCTACAATGAGCAGTACTTC.

This clonotype has a handful of counts. The chain joins TRBV28 to TRBJ2-1; 9 bases map to TRBD2. This CDR3 spans 12 amino acids. V lost 3 bases to trimming and J lost 12 bases; unmatched junction nucleotides: 3. Germline-derived CDR1 and CDR2 are MDHEN and SYDVKM. The CDR3 DNA is TGTGCCAGCAGTTTGGGAGCGGGGGGGCAGTTCTTC. It yields the protein CASSLGAGGQFF. The entire variable domain, with the rest obtained from reference TRBV28 and TRBJ2-1, is as follows: DVKVTQSSRYLVKRTGEKVFLECVQDMDHENMFWYRQDPGLGLRLIYFSYDVKMKEKGDIPEGYSVSREKKERFSLILESASTNQTSMYLCASSLGAGGQFFGPGTRLTVL.

The sample holds a few counts of this clonotype. The V call is TRBV29-1, the J call TRBJ1-5, with 7 bases matching TRBD1. V lost 5 bases and J lost 7; bases outside the gene matches: 8. Germline V CDR1 and CDR2: SQVTM, ANQGSEA. The length of the CDR3 is 13 residues. The CDR3 bases are TGCAGCGTTTACGACAGGGTAGGGCAGCCCCAGCATTTT. Protein product: CSVYDRVGQPQHF.

The V call is TRBV9, the J call TRBJ2-2; 8 bases map to TRBD2. Germline V gene lookup returns CDR1 SGDLS and CDR2 YYNGEE. The CDR3 loop spans 14 amino acids. The V gene end was trimmed by 6 bases and the J gene end by 1 base; junction bases not matched to a gene: 2. In DNA, the CDR3 is TGTGCCAGCACCGGGGGGGGGAACACCGGGGAGCTGTTTTTT. It specifies CASTGGGNTGELFF. The full variable domain, completed using reference TRBV9 and TRBJ2-2, is DSGVTQTPKHLITATGQRVTLRCSPRSGDLSVYWYQQSLDQGLQFLIQYYNGEERAKGNILERFSAQQFPDLHSELNLSSLELGDSALYFCASTGGGNTGELFFGEGSRLTVL.

This clonotype was counted ten times or more. The chain joins TRBV19 to TRBJ2-1; 9 bases align to TRBD1. The CDR3 has 14 amino acids. CDR1 is LNHDA and CDR2 is SQIVND in the germline V gene (reference sequence). V was clipped by 6 bases and J by 2 bases; unmatched bases: 2. The CDR3 DNA sequence: TGTGCCAGTAGGGACAGGGGCGCCTACAATGAGCAGTTCTTC. It specifies CASRDRGAYNEQFF.

This clonotype was observed a few times. A read error is possible here, since a much larger clone lies one base away. The CDR3 bases are TGTGCCAGCAGCTATACAGGGCCCCGAGATACGCAGTATTTT. Protein sequence: CASSYTGPRDTQYF. The chain uses TRBV7-3 and TRBJ2-3, with a tentative D call TRBD1 (6 bases). CDR3 length: 14 residues. Germline loops: CDR1 SGHTA, CDR2 FQGTGA. The V gene lost 4 bases and the J gene lost 5 bases, with 13 bases spanning the gap.

This clonotype was seen many times. This chain joins TRBV7-2 and TRBJ1-2, with TRBD1 matching 9 bases. Germline loops: CDR1 SGHTA, CDR2 FQGNSA. CDR3 length: 15 residues. V gave up 5 bases and J gave up 8 bases; unmatched junction bases: 12. CDR3 nucleotide sequence: TGTGCCAGCAGCGAACTCCCGGGACAGGGATCGGGCTACACCTTC. Protein sequence: CASSELPGQGSGYTF.

As to this clonotype: The CDR3 does not close with the conserved phenylalanine or tryptophan, likely indicating a read error. CDR3 sequence (DNA): TGTGCCAGCAGCCCGGGACTAGCGGGGGGTTTCGAGCAGTACTCC. It encodes CASSPGLAGGFEQYS. The chain couples TRBV3-1 to TRBJ2-7; 15 bases fit TRBD2. Germline values: CDR1 LGHDT, CDR2 YNNKEL (reference sequence). The CDR3 runs 15 residues. V was pared by 4 bases and J by 6 bases, with 4 bases of the junction left unmatched.

With regard to this clonotype: An end of the junction differs from the germline gene, which may be a read error. This CDR3 is CASKGAYGYTF. For the CDR3, the DNA is TGTGCCAGCAAAGGGGCCTATGGCTACACCTTT. This rearrangement joins TRBV28 to TRBJ1-2, with TRBD1 as a possible D gene (5 bases). The CDR3 is 11 residues long. Germline V gene data show CDR1 as MDHEN and CDR2 as SYDVKM.

This clonotype has ten or more counts. This chain uses TRBV7-8 with TRBJ2-4; 9 bases align to TRBD2. Germline assignment: CDR1 SGHVS and CDR2 FQNEAQ. The V gene end was trimmed by 1 base and the J gene end by 2 bases; junction bases not matched to a gene: 6. The CDR3 extends over 17 amino acids. DNA for the CDR3: TGTGCCAGCAGCTTAGGGGAGCGGGGGGCGTCCAAAAACATTCAGTACTTC. Amino acid sequence: CASSLGERGASKNIQYF.

This clonotype was counted between two and nine times. The rearrangement links TRBV7-2 to TRBJ2-7; 7 bases agree with TRBD1. The V gene's germline CDR1 is SGHTA and CDR2 FQGNSA. Trimming took 1 base from V and 3 from J; bases not matched to a gene: 6. The CDR3 contains 15 residues. The CDR3: CASSLVTGTDYEQYF. The CDR3 coding sequence is TGTGCCAGCAGCTTAGTTACCGGGACAGACTACGAGCAGTACTTC.

Comment on this clonotype: Given the absence of the conserved phenylalanine or tryptophan at the CDR3 end, a read error is likely. V gene TRBV12-3 or TRBV12-4 combines with J gene TRBJ2-4; 8 bases agree with TRBD1. Trimming cost V 5 bases and J 0 bases; bases outside gene matches: 6. This CDR3 has 16 residues. The CDR3 DNA sequence: TGTGCCAGCAGTCCAACAGGGGGAATAGCCAAAAACATTCAGTACTGC. Amino acids: CASSPTGGIAKNIQYC.

The rearrangement uses TRBV5-1 and TRBJ1-2, with 7 bases that match TRBD1. The junction had 7 bases not matched to a gene; V was cut back by 2 bases and J by 0 bases. Germline CDR1 SGHRS, CDR2 YFSETQ. CDR3 length: 16 amino acids. The CDR3 region has the DNA TGCGCCAGCAGCTTATCTACAGGGGAGGCTAACTATGGCTACACCTTC. It codes for CASSLSTGEANYGYTF.

Concerning this clonotype: Being one base from a much bigger clone, this may be a read error. This sequence joins TRBV20-1 and TRBJ2-1; tentative D call: TRBD2 (6 bases). Germline V CDR1 and CDR2: DFQATT, SNEGSKA (reference sequence). The V gene lost 3 bases and the J gene lost 10 bases, with 22 bases spanning the gap. The CDR3 runs 15 residues. The CDR3 DNA sequence: TGCAGTGCTAGGGCCCCTCGCGGGGTCAACTACGAGCAGTTCTTC. Translated, it gives CSARAPRGVNYEQFF.

Comment on this clonotype: Possible read error: a much larger clone is one base away. This sequence joins TRBV15 and TRBJ2-7; tentative D call: TRBD1 (6 bases). Germline values: CDR1 LNHNV, CDR2 YYDKDF (reference sequence). This CDR3 spans 14 amino acids. Trimming stripped 2 bases from V and 2 bases from J, with 10 bases between. This chain's CDR3 is CATSRRDTAYEQYV. CDR3 coding DNA: TGTGCCACCAGCAGAAGGGACACCGCCTACGAGCAGTACGTC.

The chain uses TRBV20-1 and TRBJ1-4, with 9 positions matching TRBD1. Germline CDR1 and CDR2: DFQATT and SNEGSKA (reference sequence). This CDR3 has 16 amino acids. With V trimmed by 0 bases and J by 6 bases, 8 bases remained unmatched. The CDR3 here is CSARDYWGQGDEKLFF. The DNA of the CDR3 is TGCAGTGCTAGAGATTATTGGGGACAGGGTGATGAAAAACTGTTTTTT.

This clonotype came up a few times. The germline gene is not matched at one end of the junction; a read error may be the cause. The rearrangement joins TRBV6-5 to TRBJ2-1, with 14 bases aligning to TRBD2. There are 16 residues in the CDR3. Germline V CDR1 and CDR2: MNHEY, SVGAGI. The DNA of the CDR3 is TGTGCCAGCAGGGGACTAGCGGGGGCGGCCTATAATGAGCAGTTCTTC. Residues: CASRGLAGAAYNEQFF.